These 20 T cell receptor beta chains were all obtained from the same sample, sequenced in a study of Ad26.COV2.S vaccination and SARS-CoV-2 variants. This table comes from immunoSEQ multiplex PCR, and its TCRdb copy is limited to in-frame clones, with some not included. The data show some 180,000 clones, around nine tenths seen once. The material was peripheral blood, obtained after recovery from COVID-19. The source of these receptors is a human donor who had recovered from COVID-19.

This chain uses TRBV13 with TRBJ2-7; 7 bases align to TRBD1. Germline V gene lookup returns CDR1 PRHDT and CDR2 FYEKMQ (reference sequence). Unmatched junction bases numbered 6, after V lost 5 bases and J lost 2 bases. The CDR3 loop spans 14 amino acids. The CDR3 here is CASSPQDRTYEQYF. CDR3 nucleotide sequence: TGTGCCAGCAGCCCCCAGGACAGGACCTACGAGCAGTACTTC.

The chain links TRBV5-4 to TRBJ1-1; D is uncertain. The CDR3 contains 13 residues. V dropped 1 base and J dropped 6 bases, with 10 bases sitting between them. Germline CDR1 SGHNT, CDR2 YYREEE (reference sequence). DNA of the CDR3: TGTGCCAGCAGCTTGTACAGTAACGCTGAAGCTTTCTTT. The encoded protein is CASSLYSNAEAFF.

Here the CDR3 reads CASSLSGAWQPQHF. The CDR3 nucleotides are TGTGCCAGCAGCTTAAGTGGGGCATGGCAGCCCCAGCATTTT. The chain is built from TRBV7-9 and TRBJ1-5; TRBD1 is a possible D gene (5 bases). The CDR3 spans 14 residues. V lost 2 bases and J lost 7, with 12 bases in between. Germline lookup yields CDR1 SEHNR and CDR2 FQNEAQ (reference sequence).

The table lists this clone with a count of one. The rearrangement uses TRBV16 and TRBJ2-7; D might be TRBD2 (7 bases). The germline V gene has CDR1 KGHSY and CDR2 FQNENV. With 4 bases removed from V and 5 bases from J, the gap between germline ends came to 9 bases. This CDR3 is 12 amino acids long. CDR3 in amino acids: CASSLGGHEQYF. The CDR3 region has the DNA TGTGCCAGCAGCCTCGGGGGGCACGAGCAGTACTTC.

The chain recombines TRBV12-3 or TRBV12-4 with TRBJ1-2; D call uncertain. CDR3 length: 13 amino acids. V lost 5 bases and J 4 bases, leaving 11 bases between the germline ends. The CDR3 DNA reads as TGTGCCAGCAGTGAGGACGAATCCTATGGCTACACCTTC. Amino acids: CASSEDESYGYTF.

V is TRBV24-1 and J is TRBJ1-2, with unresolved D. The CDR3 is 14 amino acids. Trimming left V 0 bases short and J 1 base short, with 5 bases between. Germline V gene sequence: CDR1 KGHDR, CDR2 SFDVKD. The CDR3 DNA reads TGTGCCACCAGTGATTTGAGGGTTAACTATGGCTACACCTTC. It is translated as CATSDLRVNYGYTF.

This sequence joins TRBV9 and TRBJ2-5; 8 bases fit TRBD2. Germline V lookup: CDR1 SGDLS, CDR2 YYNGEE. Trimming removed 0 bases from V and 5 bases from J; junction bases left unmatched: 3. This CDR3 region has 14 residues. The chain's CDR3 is CASSVGTSFETQYF. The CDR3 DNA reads TGTGCCAGCAGCGTAGGGACTAGCTTTGAGACCCAGTACTTC.

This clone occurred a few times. Here the CDR3 reads CASSPSAGGSMGEQFF. CDR3 nucleotide sequence: TGTGCCAGCTCACCATCCGCGGGAGGGTCGATGGGTGAGCAGTTCTTC. The chain combines TRBV18 with TRBJ2-1, with TRBD2 matching 9 bases. Germline CDR1 KGHSH, CDR2 LQKENI. This CDR3 comprises 16 residues. V dropped 2 bases and J dropped 9; count of bases not matched to a gene: 11.

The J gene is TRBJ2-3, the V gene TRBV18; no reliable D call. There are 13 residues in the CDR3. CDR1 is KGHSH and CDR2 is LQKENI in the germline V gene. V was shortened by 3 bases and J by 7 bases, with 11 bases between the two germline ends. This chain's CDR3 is CASSPPSLYTQYF. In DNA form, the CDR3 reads TGTGCCAGCTCACCTCCCAGCCTTTATACGCAGTATTTT.

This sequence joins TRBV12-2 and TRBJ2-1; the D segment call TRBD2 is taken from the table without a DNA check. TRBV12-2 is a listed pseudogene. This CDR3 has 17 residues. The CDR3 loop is CASRLGSAGGPRDEQFF. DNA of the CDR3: TGTGCAAGTCGCTTAGGTTCTGCGGGAGGGCCAAGGGATGAGCAGTTCTTC.

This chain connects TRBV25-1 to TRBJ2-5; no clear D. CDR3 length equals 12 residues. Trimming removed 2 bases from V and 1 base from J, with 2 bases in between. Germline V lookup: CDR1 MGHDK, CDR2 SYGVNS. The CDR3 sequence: CASSEGQETQYF. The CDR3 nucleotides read TGTGCCAGCAGTGAAGGCCAAGAGACCCAGTACTTC.

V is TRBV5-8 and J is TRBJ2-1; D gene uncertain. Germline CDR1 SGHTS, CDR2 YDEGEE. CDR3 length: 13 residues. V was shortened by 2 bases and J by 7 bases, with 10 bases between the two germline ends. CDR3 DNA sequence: TGTGCCAGCAGCTTAACACTGACAAATGAGCAGTTCTTC. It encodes CASSLTLTNEQFF.

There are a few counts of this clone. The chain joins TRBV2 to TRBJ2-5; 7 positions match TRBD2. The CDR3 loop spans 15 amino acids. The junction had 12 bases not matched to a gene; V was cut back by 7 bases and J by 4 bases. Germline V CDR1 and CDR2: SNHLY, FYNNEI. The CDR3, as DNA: TGTGCCAGCACGGATCGGGCAGGGAGGGGAGAGACCCAGTACTTC. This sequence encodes CASTDRAGRGETQYF.

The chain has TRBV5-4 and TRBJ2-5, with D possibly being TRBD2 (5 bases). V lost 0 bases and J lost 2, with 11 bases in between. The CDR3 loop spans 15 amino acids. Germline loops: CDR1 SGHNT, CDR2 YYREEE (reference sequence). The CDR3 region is CASSLGAQRQETQYF. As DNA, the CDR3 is TGTGCCAGCAGCTTGGGAGCTCAGCGGCAAGAGACCCAGTACTTC.

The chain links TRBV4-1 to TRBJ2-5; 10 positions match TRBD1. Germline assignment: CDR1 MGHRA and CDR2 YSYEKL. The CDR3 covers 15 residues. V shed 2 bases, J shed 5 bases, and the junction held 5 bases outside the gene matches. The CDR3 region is CASSQHGTGVETQYF. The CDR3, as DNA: TGCGCCAGCAGCCAACATGGGACAGGGGTCGAGACCCAGTACTTC.

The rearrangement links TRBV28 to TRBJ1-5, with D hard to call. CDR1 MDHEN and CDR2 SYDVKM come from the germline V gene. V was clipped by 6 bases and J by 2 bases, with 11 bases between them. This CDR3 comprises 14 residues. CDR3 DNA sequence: TGTGCCAGCAGCCTCCGCGCCCGCAATCAGCCCCAGCATTTT. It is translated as CASSLRARNQPQHF.

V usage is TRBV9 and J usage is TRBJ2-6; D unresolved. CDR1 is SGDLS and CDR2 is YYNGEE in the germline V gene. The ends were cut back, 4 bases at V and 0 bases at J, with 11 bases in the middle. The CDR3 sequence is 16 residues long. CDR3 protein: CASSPRLLSGANVLTF. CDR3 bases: TGTGCCAGCAGCCCCCGACTGCTCTCTGGGGCCAACGTCCTGACTTTC.

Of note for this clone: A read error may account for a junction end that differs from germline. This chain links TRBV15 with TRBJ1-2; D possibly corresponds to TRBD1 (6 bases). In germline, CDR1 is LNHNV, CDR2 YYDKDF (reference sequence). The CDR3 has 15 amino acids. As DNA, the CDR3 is TGTGCCACCAACAGAGAAGACAGGACGCGTGATGGCTACACCTTC. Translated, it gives CATNREDRTRDGYTF. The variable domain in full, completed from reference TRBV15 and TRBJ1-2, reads DAMVIQNPRYQVTQFGKPVTLSCSQTLNHNVMYWYQQKSSQAPKLLFHYYDKDFNNEADTPDNFQSRRPNTSFCFLDIRSPGLGDTAMYLCATNREDRTRDGYTFGSGTRLTVV.

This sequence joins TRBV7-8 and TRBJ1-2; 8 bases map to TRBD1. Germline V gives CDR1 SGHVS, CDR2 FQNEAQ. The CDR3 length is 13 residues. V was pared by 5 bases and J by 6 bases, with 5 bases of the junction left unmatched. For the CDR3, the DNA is TGTGCCAGCAGCCTAGACAGGGGAGATGGCTACACCTTC. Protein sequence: CASSLDRGDGYTF.

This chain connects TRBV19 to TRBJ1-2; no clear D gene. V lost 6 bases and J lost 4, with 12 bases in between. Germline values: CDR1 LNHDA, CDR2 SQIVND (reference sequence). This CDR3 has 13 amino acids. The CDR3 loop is CASSAGVLYGYTF. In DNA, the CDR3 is TGTGCCAGTAGCGCTGGGGTGCTCTATGGCTACACCTTC.